The next 28 T cell receptor beta chains were all read from a single sample in a study of blood T cell repertoires in COVID-19. Measured with immunoSEQ multiplex PCR; TCRdb has only the in-frame clones, and not every one. The table has about 110,000 clones, approximately 90% seen once; the top ten hold around 5.1%. Sequencing was performed on peripheral blood. These receptors all stem from a human donor in a cohort sampled during active COVID-19.

V and J are TRBV10-2 and TRBJ1-1, with 7 bases lining up with TRBD1. The CDR3 loop spans 15 amino acids. The V and J ends lost 3 bases and 1 base, in that order; junction bases with no gene match: 5. The germline CDR1 and CDR2 sequences are WSHSY and SAAADI. Here the CDR3 DNA reads TGCGCCAGCAGTGATGCCCGGGACAGGAACACTGAAGCTTTCTTT. It translates to CASSDARDRNTEAFF.

CDR3 nucleotides: TGCGCCAGCAGCCAAGATTCCGGGGGTAATGAAAAACTGTTTTTT. It yields the protein CASSQDSGGNEKLFF. V gene TRBV4-3 combines with J gene TRBJ1-4; D might be TRBD1 (5 bases). The CDR3 runs 15 residues. The V end was cut by 0 bases, the J end by 4 bases, with 9 bases between. CDR1 and CDR2 from the germline V gene are LGHNA and YSLEER.

The gene calls are TRBV6-5 and TRBJ2-2; D might be TRBD1 (6 bases). CDR1 and CDR2 (germline): MNHEY, SVGAGI. The CDR3 is 14 amino acids. V was shortened by 7 bases and J by 2 bases, with 11 bases between the two germline ends. CDR3 loop: CASTDRPNTGELFF. The CDR3 region has the DNA TGTGCCAGCACAGACAGGCCTAACACCGGGGAGCTGTTTTTT.

Turning to this clone: The conserved phenylalanine or tryptophan normally closing the CDR3 is absent here, so this likely arose from a read error. The DNA is omitted, as the CDR3 cannot be located on it reliably, and the CDR3 follows TCRdb's listing. This rearrangement joins TRBV6-6 to TRBJ2-7; the table calls TRBD1, which could not be checked here. Germline CDR1 MNHNY, CDR2 SVGAGI (reference sequence). 13 amino acids form the CDR3, both terminal residues included. This CDR3 is CASSQLEQGAQLI.

This clone has more than one count but fewer than ten. The V call is TRBV27, the J call TRBJ1-4, with D maybe TRBD1 (6 bases). The CDR3 totals 11 residues. Trimming took off 6 bases at V and 14 bases at J, with 13 bases between the two ends. Germline V gene sequence: CDR1 MNHEY, CDR2 SMNVEV (reference sequence). The CDR3 nucleotides read TGTGCCAGCAGATCCCAAGGACAGCTGTTTTTT. Encoded protein: CASRSQGQLFF.

This clone appeared once. J is TRBJ2-7 and V is TRBV6-5; the match to TRBD1 covers 8 bases. J lost 4 bases, V lost 7 bases, and 9 bases had no gene match. In germline, CDR1 is MNHEY, CDR2 SVGAGI. This CDR3 has 14 residues. The CDR3 loop is CASTSTGAGYEQYF. The CDR3 DNA reads TGTGCCAGCACTTCGACAGGGGCGGGTTACGAGCAGTACTTC.

This chain uses TRBV5-5 with TRBJ1-4, with a weak D call TRBD1 (5 bases). CDR3 length: 15 residues. The ends were cut back, 0 bases at V and 0 bases at J, with 6 bases in the middle. Looked up from germline, CDR1 is SGHKS and CDR2 is YYEKEE (reference sequence). DNA for the CDR3: TGTGCCAGCAGCTTGGGCAGGGCAACTAATGAAAAACTGTTTTTT. Translated: CASSLGRATNEKLFF. The full variable domain, with the rest looked up from reference TRBV5-5 and TRBJ1-4, is DAGVTQSPTHLIKTRGQQVTLRCSPISGHKSVSWYQQVLGQGPQFIFQYYEKEERGRGNFPDRFSARQFPNYSSELNVNALLLGDSALYLCASSLGRATNEKLFFGSGTQLSVL.

The rearrangement links TRBV18 to TRBJ2-4, with D unclear. The germline gives CDR1 KGHSH, CDR2 LQKENI. The CDR3 is 13 amino acids. Trimming removed 7 bases at V and 8 bases at J, with 15 bases between. The CDR3 protein is CASLAVLGDIQYF. The CDR3 coding sequence is TGTGCCAGCTTAGCCGTCTTGGGTGACATTCAGTACTTC.

This clone was recorded at least ten times. The chain uses TRBV12-5 and TRBJ1-2; no definite D call. The ends were cut back, 0 bases at V and 7 bases at J, with 9 bases in the middle. Germline CDR1 and CDR2: LGHNT and FRNRAP. The CDR3 totals 13 residues. The CDR3 protein is CASGLVEGAGYTF. CDR3 bases: TGTGCTAGTGGTTTGGTAGAAGGAGCTGGCTACACCTTC.

The J gene is TRBJ1-2, the V gene TRBV3-1 (or the pseudogene TRBV3-2); perhaps TRBD1 as D (5 bases). The V gene lost 4 bases and the J gene lost 4 bases, with 16 bases spanning the gap. Per germline, CDR1 LGHDT and CDR2 YNNKEL (reference sequence). This CDR3 has 15 residues. The CDR3 DNA follows: TGTGCCAGCAGCCCTCAACCCCCGGACACCTATGGCTACACCTTC. It is translated as CASSPQPPDTYGYTF.

The V call is TRBV28, the J call TRBJ2-4; TRBD2 agrees at 12 bases. This CDR3 comprises 17 residues. Germline V gives CDR1 MDHEN, CDR2 SYDVKM. The J segment lost 10 bases and the V segment lost 8 bases, leaving 18 bases of the junction unmatched. CDR3 nucleotides: TGTGCCAGCCGACTAGCGGGAGTAAAAAAGGTGGGAAGTATTCAGTACTTC. Amino acid sequence: CASRLAGVKKVGSIQYF.

The V gene is TRBV2, the J gene TRBJ2-3; 10 bases are shared with TRBD2. With V trimmed by 6 bases and J by 4 bases, 7 bases remained unmatched. The CDR3 has 15 amino acids. Germline loops: CDR1 SNHLY, CDR2 FYNNEI. CDR3 sequence (DNA): TGTGCCAGCAGGGTCAGCGGGGGGGCCGCAGATACGCAGTATTTT. Encoded protein: CASRVSGGAADTQYF.

This chain connects TRBV27 to TRBJ2-1; 7 bases line up with TRBD2. Germline V gene lookup returns CDR1 MNHEY and CDR2 SMNVEV (reference sequence). The CDR3 has 15 residues. V shed 4 bases, J shed 0 bases, and the junction held 3 bases outside the gene matches. As DNA, the CDR3 is TGTGCCAGCAGTTCCCCGGGGGGCTCCTACAATGAGCAGTTCTTC. This codes for CASSSPGGSYNEQFF.

The chain has TRBV10-1 and TRBJ2-5, with 9 bases aligning to TRBD2. Germline CDR1 and CDR2: WNHNN and SYGVQD (reference sequence). After removal of 5 bases from V and 4 bases from J, the junction contained 8 bases not matched to a gene. This CDR3 has 15 amino acids. Here the CDR3 reads CASSIRGGAGETQYF. CDR3 coding DNA: TGCGCCAGCAGTATCCGCGGGGGGGCCGGAGAGACCCAGTACTTC.

This chain connects TRBV5-1 to TRBJ1-1; D not resolved. This CDR3 is 13 amino acids long. The germline V gene has CDR1 SGHRS and CDR2 YFSETQ. The ends were cut back, 4 bases at V and 2 bases at J, with 9 bases in the middle. CDR3 protein: CASSQDYNTEAFF. The CDR3 region has the DNA TGCGCCAGCAGCCAGGACTATAACACTGAAGCTTTCTTT.

This clone was observed once. This chain uses TRBV7-2 with TRBJ1-5; the match to TRBD1 covers 8 bases. The CDR3 extends over 14 amino acids. J lost 6 bases, V lost 1 base, and 2 bases had no gene match. Germline assignment: CDR1 SGHTA and CDR2 FQGNSA. The CDR3 sequence: CASSLDRGFQPQHF. Here the CDR3 DNA reads TGTGCCAGCAGCTTAGACAGGGGGTTTCAGCCCCAGCATTTT.

The chain has TRBV5-1 and TRBJ2-7; 7 bases are shared with TRBD2. This CDR3 spans 15 amino acids. Trimming cost V 0 bases and J 3 bases; bases outside gene matches: 6. Germline CDR1 is SGHRS and CDR2 is YFSETQ. Written as DNA, the CDR3 is TGCGCCAGCAGCTTGGTTGGGACTACTGTCTACGAGCAGTACTTC. Translated: CASSLVGTTVYEQYF.

The CDR3 nucleotides are TGTGCCAGCAGCCCCAGGGACTACTATGGCTACACCTTC. Protein: CASSPRDYYGYTF. This sequence joins TRBV6-5 and TRBJ1-2; maybe TRBD1 (5 bases). Per the germline V gene, CDR1 is MNHEY and CDR2 is SVGAGI. The V and J ends lost 6 bases and 3 bases respectively, with 11 bases between them. The CDR3 consists of 13 residues.

V is TRBV6-5 and J is TRBJ2-2, with 9 bases aligning to TRBD2. CDR1 MNHEY and CDR2 SVGAGI come from the germline V gene. This CDR3 has 16 residues. V shed 4 bases and J 4 bases; nucleotides not matched to a gene: 7. The chain's CDR3 is CASSSVSGSGTGELFF. CDR3 sequence (DNA): TGTGCCAGCAGTTCCGTTAGCGGGAGCGGCACCGGGGAGCTGTTTTTT.

The CDR3 DNA reads TGTGCCAGCAGCGAAGGGTTGCGGGAGGGGGTTAGGACAGATACGCAGTATTTT. It codes for CASSEGLREGVRTDTQYF. V gene TRBV4-2 combines with J gene TRBJ2-3, with 9 positions matching TRBD2. With 5 bases clipped from V and 3 bases from J, the junction kept 15 bases outside the gene matches. The germline gives CDR1 LGHNA, CDR2 YNFKEQ. The CDR3 is 18 residues long.

V and J are TRBV13 and TRBJ2-1; 12 positions agree with TRBD2. The CDR3 has 20 residues. CDR1 is PRHDT, CDR2 FYEKMQ, per germline (reference sequence). Germline trimming cut 1 base from V and 0 bases from J; bases unmatched to any gene: 10. CDR3 nucleotides: TGTGCCAGCAGCTTAGAAACCCGACTAGCGGGAGCGAGCTCCTACAATGAGCAGTTCTTC. Translated: CASSLETRLAGASSYNEQFF. The full variable domain, rest sourced from reference TRBV13 and TRBJ2-1, is AAGVIQSPRHLIKEKRETATLKCYPIPRHDTVYWYQQGPGQDPQFLISFYEKMQSDKGSIPDRFSAQQFSDYHSELNMSSLELGDSALYFCASSLETRLAGASSYNEQFFGPGTRLTVL.

The genes are TRBV5-8 and TRBJ2-1; the match to TRBD2 covers 8 bases. V was clipped by 2 bases and J by 0 bases; unmatched bases: 7. The germline V gene encodes CDR1 SGHTS and CDR2 YDEGEE. This CDR3 spans 17 amino acids. The CDR3 DNA follows: TGTGCCAGCAGCTTTCTGCGGGAGGCCGTCTCCTACAATGAGCAGTTCTTC. It yields the protein CASSFLREAVSYNEQFF.

CDR3 sequence: CASSLDSNYGYTF. DNA of the CDR3: TGTGCCAGCAGTCTGGACAGTAACTATGGCTACACCTTC. The rearrangement joins TRBV2 to TRBJ1-2; possibly TRBD1 for D (6 bases). This CDR3 is 13 amino acids long. Germline V gene lookup returns CDR1 SNHLY and CDR2 FYNNEI. Trimming cost V 5 bases and J 1 base, with 8 bases left between them.

This rearrangement joins TRBV30 to TRBJ1-1; 10 bases line up with TRBD1. Per germline, CDR1 GTSNPN and CDR2 SVGIG (reference sequence). V gave up 1 base and J gave up 0 bases; unmatched junction bases: 5. This CDR3 is built from 16 residues. The CDR3 bases are TGTGCCTGGAGTGCTAGACAGGGGGCCCTGAACACTGAAGCTTTCTTT. It codes for CAWSARQGALNTEAFF. Based on the CDR3 plus reference TRBV30 and TRBJ1-1, the full variable domain is SQTIHQWPATLVQPVGSPLSLECTVEGTSNPNLYWYRQAAGRGLQLLFYSVGIGQISSEVPQNLSASRPQDRQFILSSKKLLLSDSGFYLCAWSARQGALNTEAFFGQGTRLTVV.

The gene calls are TRBV3-1 (or the pseudogene TRBV3-2) and TRBJ1-3, with D possibly TRBD1 on 6 matching bases. Germline assignment: CDR1 LGHDT and CDR2 YNNKEL (reference sequence). The CDR3 consists of 16 residues. Deletions cut 6 bases from V and 3 bases from J, with 18 bases between. CDR3 protein: CASSTTWDTSGNTIYF. Here the CDR3 DNA reads TGTGCCAGCAGTACCACGTGGGACACCAGTGGAAACACCATATATTTT.

The chain recombines TRBV10-2 with TRBJ2-7, with TRBD1 matching 9 bases. Germline CDR1 is WSHSY and CDR2 is SAAADI. The CDR3 sequence is 14 residues long. The trim removed 3 bases at V and 6 bases at J, leaving 6 bases unmatched. This chain's CDR3 is CASSDGTGIGEQYF. In nucleotides, the CDR3 is TGCGCCAGCAGTGATGGGACAGGGATCGGCGAGCAGTACTTC.

There are a few counts of this clone. This chain joins TRBV2 and TRBJ1-3, with TRBD1 as a possible D gene (6 bases). V was pared by 3 bases and J by 4 bases, with 13 bases between. Per germline, CDR1 SNHLY and CDR2 FYNNEI. The CDR3 sequence is 15 residues long. CDR3 residues: CASSENRVSGNTIYF. The CDR3 bases are TGTGCCAGCAGTGAGAACAGGGTTTCAGGAAACACCATATATTTT.

The CDR3 coding sequence is TGTGCCAGCACCCTGGGCGATCTGGATGAGCAGTTCTTC. Its translation: CASTLGDLDEQFF. This rearrangement joins TRBV3-1 (or the pseudogene TRBV3-2) to TRBJ2-1; no clear D gene. This CDR3 spans 13 amino acids. The V gene's germline CDR1 is LGHDT and CDR2 YNNKEL (reference sequence). Trimming removed 7 bases from V and 8 bases from J, with 15 bases in between.